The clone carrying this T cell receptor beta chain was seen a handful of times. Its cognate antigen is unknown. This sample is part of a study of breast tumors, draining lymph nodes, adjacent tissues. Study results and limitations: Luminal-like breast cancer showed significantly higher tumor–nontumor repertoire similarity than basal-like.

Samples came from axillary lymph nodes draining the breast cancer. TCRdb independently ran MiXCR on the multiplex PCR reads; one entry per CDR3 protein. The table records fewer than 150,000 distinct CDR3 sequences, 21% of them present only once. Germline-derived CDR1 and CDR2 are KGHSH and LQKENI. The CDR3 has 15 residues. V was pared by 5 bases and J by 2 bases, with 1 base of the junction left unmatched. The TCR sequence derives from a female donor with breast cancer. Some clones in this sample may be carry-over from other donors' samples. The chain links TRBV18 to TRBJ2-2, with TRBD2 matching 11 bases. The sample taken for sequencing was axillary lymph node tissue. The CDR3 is CASSGTSGNTGELFF. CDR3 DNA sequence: TGTGCCAGCTCAGGGACTAGCGGCAACACCGGGGAGCTGTTTTTT.